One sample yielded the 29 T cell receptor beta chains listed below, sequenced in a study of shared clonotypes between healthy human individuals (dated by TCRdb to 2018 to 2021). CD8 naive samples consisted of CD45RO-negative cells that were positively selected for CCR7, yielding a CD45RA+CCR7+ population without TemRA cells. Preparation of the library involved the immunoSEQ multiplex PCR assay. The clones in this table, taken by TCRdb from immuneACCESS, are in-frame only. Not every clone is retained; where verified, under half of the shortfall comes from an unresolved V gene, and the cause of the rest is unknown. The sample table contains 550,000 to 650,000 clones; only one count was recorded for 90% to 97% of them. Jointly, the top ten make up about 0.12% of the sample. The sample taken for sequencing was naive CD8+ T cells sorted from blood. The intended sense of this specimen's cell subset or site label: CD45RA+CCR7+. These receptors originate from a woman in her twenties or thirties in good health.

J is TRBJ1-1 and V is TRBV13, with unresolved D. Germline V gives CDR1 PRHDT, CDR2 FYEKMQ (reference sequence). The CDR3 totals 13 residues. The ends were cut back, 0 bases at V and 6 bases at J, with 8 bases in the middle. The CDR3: CASSLGQMAEAFF. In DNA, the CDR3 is TGTGCCAGCAGCTTAGGACAAATGGCTGAAGCTTTCTTT.

CDR3 protein: CASSLRTGGPPTGELFF. The CDR3 DNA sequence: TGTGCCAGCAGCTTAAGGACGGGAGGGCCGCCCACCGGGGAGCTGTTTTTT. V gene TRBV7-6 combines with J gene TRBJ2-2; 8 bases match TRBD2. The CDR3 length is 17 residues. J lost 4 bases, V lost 2 bases, and 9 bases had no gene match. Looked up from germline, CDR1 is SGHVS and CDR2 is FNYEAQ.

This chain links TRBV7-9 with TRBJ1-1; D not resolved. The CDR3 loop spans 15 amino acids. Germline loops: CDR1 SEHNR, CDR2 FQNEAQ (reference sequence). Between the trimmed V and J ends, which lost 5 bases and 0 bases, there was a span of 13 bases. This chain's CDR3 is CASSLGETMNTEAFF. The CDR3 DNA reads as TGTGCCAGCAGCCTAGGAGAGACCATGAACACTGAAGCTTTCTTT.

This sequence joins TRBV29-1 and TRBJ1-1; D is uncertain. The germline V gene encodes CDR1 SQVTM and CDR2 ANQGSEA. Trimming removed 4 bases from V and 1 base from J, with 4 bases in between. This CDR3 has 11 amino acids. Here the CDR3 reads CSVGQNTEAFF. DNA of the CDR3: TGCAGCGTTGGGCAGAACACTGAAGCTTTCTTT.

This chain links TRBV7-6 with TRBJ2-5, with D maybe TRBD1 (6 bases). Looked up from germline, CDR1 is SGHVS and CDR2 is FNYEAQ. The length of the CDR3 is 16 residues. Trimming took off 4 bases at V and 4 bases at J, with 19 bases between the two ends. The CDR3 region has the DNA TGTGCCAGCAGCTCTGAAGGACATCCGACAGGAGAGACCCAGTACTTC. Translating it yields CASSSEGHPTGETQYF.

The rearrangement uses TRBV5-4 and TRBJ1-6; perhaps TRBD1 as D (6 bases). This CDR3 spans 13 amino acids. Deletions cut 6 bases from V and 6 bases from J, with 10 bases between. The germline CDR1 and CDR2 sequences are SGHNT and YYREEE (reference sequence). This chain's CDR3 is CASTDRLNSPLHF. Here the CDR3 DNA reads TGTGCCAGCACCGACAGGCTTAATTCACCCCTCCACTTT. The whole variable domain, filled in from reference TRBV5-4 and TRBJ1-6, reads ETGVTQSPTHLIKTRGQQVTLRCSSQSGHNTVSWYQQALGQGPQFIFQYYREEENGRGNFPPRFSGLQFPNYSSELNVNALELDDSALYLCASTDRLNSPLHFGNGTRLTVT.

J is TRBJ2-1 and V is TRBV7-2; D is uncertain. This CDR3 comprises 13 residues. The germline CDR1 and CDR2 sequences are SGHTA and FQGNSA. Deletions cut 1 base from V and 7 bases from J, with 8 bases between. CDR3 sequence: CASSLVRLNEQFF. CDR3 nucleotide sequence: TGTGCCAGCAGCTTAGTTCGGCTGAATGAGCAGTTCTTC.

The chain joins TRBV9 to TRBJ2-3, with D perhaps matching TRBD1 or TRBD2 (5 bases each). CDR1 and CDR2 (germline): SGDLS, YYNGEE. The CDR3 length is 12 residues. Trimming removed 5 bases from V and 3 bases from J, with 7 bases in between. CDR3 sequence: CASRGVTDTQYF. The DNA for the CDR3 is TGTGCCAGCAGGGGGGTGACAGATACGCAGTATTTT.

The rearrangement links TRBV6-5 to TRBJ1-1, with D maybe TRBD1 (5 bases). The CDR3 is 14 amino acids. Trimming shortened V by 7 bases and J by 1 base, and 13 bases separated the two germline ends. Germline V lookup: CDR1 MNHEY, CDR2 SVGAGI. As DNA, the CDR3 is TGTGCCAGCATCGGGGGAACCACGAACACTGAAGCTTTCTTT. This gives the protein CASIGGTTNTEAFF.

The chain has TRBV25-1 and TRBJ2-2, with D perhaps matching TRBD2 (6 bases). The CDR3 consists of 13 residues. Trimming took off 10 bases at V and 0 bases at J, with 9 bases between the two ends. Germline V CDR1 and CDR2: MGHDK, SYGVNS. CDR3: CATPGANTGELFF. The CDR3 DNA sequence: TGTGCCACGCCGGGAGCGAACACCGGGGAGCTGTTTTTT.

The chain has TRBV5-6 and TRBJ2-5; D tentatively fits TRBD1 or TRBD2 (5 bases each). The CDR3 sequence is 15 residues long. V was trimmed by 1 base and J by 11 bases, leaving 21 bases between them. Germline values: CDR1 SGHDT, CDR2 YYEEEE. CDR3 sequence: CASSLHPRGAGEQYF. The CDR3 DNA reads TGTGCCAGCAGCTTGCACCCTCGAGGGGCCGGAGAGCAGTACTTC. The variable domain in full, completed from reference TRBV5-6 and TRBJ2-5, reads DAGVTQSPTHLIKTRGQQVTLRCSPKSGHDTVSWYQQALGQGPQFIFQYYEEEERQRGNFPDRFSGHQFPNYSSELNVNALLLGDSALYLCASSLHPRGAGEQYFGPGTRLLVL.

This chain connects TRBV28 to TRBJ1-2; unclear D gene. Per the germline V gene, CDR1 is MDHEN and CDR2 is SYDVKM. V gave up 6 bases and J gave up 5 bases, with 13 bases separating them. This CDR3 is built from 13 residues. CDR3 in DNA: TGTGCCAGCAGGTCGACGGAAAAGTATGGCTACACCTTC. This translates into CASRSTEKYGYTF.

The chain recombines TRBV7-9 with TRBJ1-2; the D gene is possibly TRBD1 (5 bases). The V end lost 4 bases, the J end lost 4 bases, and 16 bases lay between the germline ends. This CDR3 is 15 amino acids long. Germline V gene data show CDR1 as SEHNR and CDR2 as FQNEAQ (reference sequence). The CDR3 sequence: CASSSGLTDAYGYTF. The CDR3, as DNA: TGTGCCAGCAGCTCTGGTCTGACAGACGCCTATGGCTACACCTTC.

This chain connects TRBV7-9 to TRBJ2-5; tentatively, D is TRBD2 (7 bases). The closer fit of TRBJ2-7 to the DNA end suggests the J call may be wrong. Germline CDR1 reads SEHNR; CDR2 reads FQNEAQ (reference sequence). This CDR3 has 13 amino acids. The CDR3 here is CASSPRGGYEQYF. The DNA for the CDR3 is TGTGCCAGCAGCCCAAGGGGGGGTTACGAGCAGTACTTC.

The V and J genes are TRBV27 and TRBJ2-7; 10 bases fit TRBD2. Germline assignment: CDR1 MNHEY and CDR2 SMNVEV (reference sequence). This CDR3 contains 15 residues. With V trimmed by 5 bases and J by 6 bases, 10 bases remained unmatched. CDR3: CASSELAGGPREQYF. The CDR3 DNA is TGTGCCAGCAGTGAATTAGCGGGAGGTCCCCGCGAGCAGTACTTC.

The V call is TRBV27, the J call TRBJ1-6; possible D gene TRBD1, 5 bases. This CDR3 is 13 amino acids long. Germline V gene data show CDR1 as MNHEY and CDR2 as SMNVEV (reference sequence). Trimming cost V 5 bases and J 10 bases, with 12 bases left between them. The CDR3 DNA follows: TGTGCCAGCAGTCTACTCCAGGGCTCACCCCTCCACTTT. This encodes CASSLLQGSPLHF.

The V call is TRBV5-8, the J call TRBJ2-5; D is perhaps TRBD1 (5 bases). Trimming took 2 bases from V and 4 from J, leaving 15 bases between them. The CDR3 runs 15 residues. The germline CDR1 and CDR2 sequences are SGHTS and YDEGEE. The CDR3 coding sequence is TGTGCCAGCAGCTTTTCCCCAGGGTATGGAGAGACCCAGTACTTC. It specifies CASSFSPGYGETQYF.

Here the CDR3 reads CASSQAGTTYEQYF. In DNA, the CDR3 is TGCGCCAGCAGCCAAGCCGGGACTACCTACGAGCAGTACTTC. The V call is TRBV4-1, the J call TRBJ2-7; 7 nucleotides align to TRBD2. This CDR3 has 14 residues. Per the germline V gene, CDR1 is MGHRA and CDR2 is YSYEKL. The ends lost 1 base at V and 2 bases at J; junction bases unmatched: 2.

The CDR3 protein is CASSFVASGSSYEQYF. CDR3 bases: TGTGCCAGCAGCTTTGTGGCCAGCGGGAGCTCCTACGAGCAGTACTTC. J is TRBJ2-7 and V is TRBV7-2; the match to TRBD2 covers 8 bases. Trimming cost V 3 bases and J 0 bases; bases outside gene matches: 7. Per germline, CDR1 SGHTA and CDR2 FQGNSA. The CDR3 has 16 residues.

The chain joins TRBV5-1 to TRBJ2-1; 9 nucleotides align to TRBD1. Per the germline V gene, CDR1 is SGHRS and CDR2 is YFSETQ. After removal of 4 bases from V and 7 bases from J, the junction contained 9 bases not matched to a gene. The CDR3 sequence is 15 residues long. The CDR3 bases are TGCGCCAGCAGCGTCGGGACAGGGCTAAGAAATGAGCAGTTCTTC. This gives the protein CASSVGTGLRNEQFF.

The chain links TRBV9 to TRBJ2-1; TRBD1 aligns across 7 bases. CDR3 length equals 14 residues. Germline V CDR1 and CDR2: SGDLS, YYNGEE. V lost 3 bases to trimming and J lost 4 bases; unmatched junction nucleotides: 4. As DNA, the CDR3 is TGTGCCAGCAGCGGGCCGGGACAGTACAATGAGCAGTTCTTC. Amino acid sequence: CASSGPGQYNEQFF.

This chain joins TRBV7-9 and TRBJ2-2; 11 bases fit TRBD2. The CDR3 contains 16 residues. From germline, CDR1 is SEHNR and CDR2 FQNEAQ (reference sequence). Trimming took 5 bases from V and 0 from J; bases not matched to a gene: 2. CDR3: CASSDSGRANTGELFF. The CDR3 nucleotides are TGTGCCAGCAGCGATAGCGGGAGGGCGAACACCGGGGAGCTGTTTTTT.

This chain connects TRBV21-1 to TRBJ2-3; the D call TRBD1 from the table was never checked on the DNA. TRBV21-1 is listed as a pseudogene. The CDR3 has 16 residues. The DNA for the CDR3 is TGTGCCAGCAACTATGGGGGACAGGGAGTCGCAGATACGCAGTATTTT. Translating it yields CASNYGGQGVADTQYF.

CDR3 amino acids: CASSQDSQLIPKGYTF. In nucleotides, the CDR3 is TGTGCCAGCAGCCAAGATAGTCAACTCATACCGAAGGGCTACACCTTC. The V and J genes are TRBV14 and TRBJ1-2; D unresolved. The V gene's germline CDR1 is SGHDN and CDR2 FVKESK. The ends were cut back, 0 bases at V and 8 bases at J, with 19 bases in the middle. The CDR3 consists of 16 residues. The entire variable domain, with the rest obtained from reference TRBV14 and TRBJ1-2, is as follows: EAGVTQFPSHSVIEKGQTVTLRCDPISGHDNLYWYRRVMGKEIKFLLHFVKESKQDESGMPNNRFLAERTGGTYSTLKVQPAELEDSGVYFCASSQDSQLIPKGYTFGSGTRLTVV.

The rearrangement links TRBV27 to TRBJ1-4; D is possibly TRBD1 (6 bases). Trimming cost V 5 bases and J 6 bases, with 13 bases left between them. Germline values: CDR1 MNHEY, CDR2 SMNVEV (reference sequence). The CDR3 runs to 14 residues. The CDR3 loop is CASSPVSGDEKLFF. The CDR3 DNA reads TGTGCCAGCAGTCCAGTCTCAGGGGATGAAAAACTGTTTTTT.

In nucleotides, the CDR3 is TGTGCCTGGAGTGTAACGGCCGACAGCCCCTCTGGAAACACCATATATTTT. The encoded protein is CAWSVTADSPSGNTIYF. The genes are TRBV30 and TRBJ1-3; possibly TRBD1 for D (5 bases). CDR1 and CDR2 (germline): GTSNPN, SVGIG (reference sequence). Trimming stripped 0 bases from V and 0 bases from J, with 15 bases between. The CDR3 runs to 17 residues.

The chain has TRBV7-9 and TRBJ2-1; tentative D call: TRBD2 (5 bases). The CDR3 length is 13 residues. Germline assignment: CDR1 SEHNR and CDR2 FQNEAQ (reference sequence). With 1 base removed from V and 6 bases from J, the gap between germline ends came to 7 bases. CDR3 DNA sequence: TGTGCCAGCAGCTTAGGGAGCGGCAATGAGCAGTTCTTC. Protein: CASSLGSGNEQFF.

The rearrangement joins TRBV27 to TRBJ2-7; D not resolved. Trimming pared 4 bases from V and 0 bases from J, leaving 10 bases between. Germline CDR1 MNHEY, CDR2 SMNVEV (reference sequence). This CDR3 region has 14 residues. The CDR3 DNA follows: TGTGCCAGCAGTTCTCTTTCTTTCTCCTACGAGCAGTACTTC. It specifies CASSSLSFSYEQYF.

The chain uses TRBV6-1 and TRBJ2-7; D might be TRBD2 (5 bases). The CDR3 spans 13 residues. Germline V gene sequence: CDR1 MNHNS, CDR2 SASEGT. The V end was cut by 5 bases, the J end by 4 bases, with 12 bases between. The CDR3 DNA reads TGTGCCAGCAGTCCCGGGGTGAGATACGAGCAGTACTTC. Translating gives CASSPGVRYEQYF.